The clone carrying this TCR beta chain was seen only a few times. The antigen is undetermined. A TCRbeta library incorporating unique molecular identifiers was prepared. TCRdb used MiXCR to reprocess the PCR reads, holding one entry per CDR3 protein. The data contain hundreds of thousands of distinct CDR3 sequences, 16% of them singletons. These data are taken from a study of T-cell reconstitution after alpha-beta-depleted transplantation in children. Findings and caveats of the study: T-cell counts and diversity were attributed mostly to newly produced T cells one year after transplant. Several hundred graft clones that had expanded were reportedly the source of alpha-beta T cells about two months after transplant. Some patients' high day-60 TCRbeta diversity was traced to surviving recipient T cells and thymic progenitors.

V dropped 1 base and J dropped 1 base, with 14 bases sitting between them. CDR3 length: 16 amino acids. Germline assignment: CDR1 SGHVS and CDR2 FNYEAQ. The clonotype was recovered from a boy in the first two years of life who had a stem cell transplant for Wiskott-Aldrich syndrome, so the T cells may come from the graft donor. This sample comprised PBMCs, mostly from graft donor cells, obtained 360 days after TCRalphabeta/CD19-depleted stem cell transplant. This chain joins TRBV7-6 and TRBJ2-7; D perhaps matches TRBD1 (6 bases). CDR3 region: CASSLGLGRGSYEQYF. In nucleotides, the CDR3 is TGTGCCAGCAGCTTAGGTCTGGGCAGGGGATCCTACGAGCAGTACTTC.